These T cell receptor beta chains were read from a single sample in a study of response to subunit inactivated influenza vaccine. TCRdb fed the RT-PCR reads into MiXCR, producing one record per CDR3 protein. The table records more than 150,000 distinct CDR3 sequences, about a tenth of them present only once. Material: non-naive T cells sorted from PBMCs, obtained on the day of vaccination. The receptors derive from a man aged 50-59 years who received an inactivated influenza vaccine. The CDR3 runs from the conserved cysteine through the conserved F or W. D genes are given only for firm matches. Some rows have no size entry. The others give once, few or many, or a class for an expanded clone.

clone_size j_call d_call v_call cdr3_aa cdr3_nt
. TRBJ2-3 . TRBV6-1 CASSAGLLYDTQYF TGTGCCAGCAGTGCCGGACTTTTATATGATACGCAGTATTTT
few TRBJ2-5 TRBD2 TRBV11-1 CASSFGGLSGASQETQYF TGTGCCAGCAGCTTCGGGGGTCTTAGCGGGGCATCACAAGAGACCCAGTACTTC
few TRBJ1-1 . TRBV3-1 CASSLVQGGTEAFF TGTGCCAGCAGCCTCGTCCAGGGAGGCACTGAAGCTTTCTTT
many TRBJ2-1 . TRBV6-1 CASSPGFRSYNEQFF TGTGCCAGCAGCCCCGGGTTTCGCTCCTACAATGAGCAGTTCTTC
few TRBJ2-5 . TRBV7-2 CASSPRGQETQYF TGTGCCAGCAGCCCAAGAGGCCAAGAGACCCAGTACTTC
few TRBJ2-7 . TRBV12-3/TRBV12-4 CASTLRGGWTPYEQYF TGTGCCAGCACCCTTCGGGGAGGCTGGACCCCCTACGAGCAGTACTTC
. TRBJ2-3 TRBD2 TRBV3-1 CASSQDKVAGGSTDTQYF TGTGCCAGCAGCCAAGATAAGGTAGCGGGGGGTAGCACAGATACGCAGTATTTT
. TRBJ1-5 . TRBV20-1 CSAREVGQPQHF TGCAGTGCTAGAGAAGTCGGTCAGCCCCAGCATTTT
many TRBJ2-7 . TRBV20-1 CSARDWTSVDYEQYF TGCAGTGCTAGAGATTGGACGAGCGTTGACTACGAGCAGTACTTC
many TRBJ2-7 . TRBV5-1 CASSLVGQNYEQYF TGCGCCAGCAGCTTGGTAGGACAGAACTACGAGCAGTACTTC
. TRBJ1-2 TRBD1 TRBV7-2 CASSLVQGAPGNYGYTF TGTGCCAGCAGCTTAGTCCAGGGGGCGCCTGGAAACTATGGCTACACCTTC
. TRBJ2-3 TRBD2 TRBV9 CASSRGDPTRDTQYF TGTGCCAGCAGCCGGGGGGACCCCACTAGGGATACGCAGTATTTT
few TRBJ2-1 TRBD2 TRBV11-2 CASSLASSGGAYNEQFF TGTGCCAGCAGCTTAGCTTCTAGCGGGGGAGCCTACAATGAGCAGTTCTTC
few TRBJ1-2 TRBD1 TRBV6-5 CASSYSGGQRLYGYTF TGTGCCAGCAGTTACTCGGGGGGACAGCGCCTCTATGGCTACACCTTC
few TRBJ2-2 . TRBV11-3 CASSLEGVRAGELFF TGTGCCAGCAGCTTAGAGGGAGTTCGGGCCGGGGAGCTGTTTTTT
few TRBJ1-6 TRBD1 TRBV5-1 CASSIKQGGKNSPLHF TGCGCCAGCAGCATAAAACAGGGGGGGAAAAATTCACCCCTCCACTTT
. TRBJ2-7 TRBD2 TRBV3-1 CASSHFSGRSHEQYF TGTGCCAGCAGCCACTTTAGCGGGAGAAGCCACGAGCAGTACTTC
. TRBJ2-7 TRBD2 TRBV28 CASRQLAGNNEQYF TGTGCCAGCAGGCAACTAGCGGGGAACAACGAGCAGTACTTC
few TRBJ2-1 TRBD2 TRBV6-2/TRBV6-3 CASSTPWDGSGTGNEQFF TGTGCCAGCAGTACTCCCTGGGATGGTAGCGGGACGGGTAATGAGCAGTTCTTC
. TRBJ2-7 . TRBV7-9 CASSLGVPNEQYF TGTGCCAGCAGCTTAGGGGTACCCAACGAGCAGTACTTC
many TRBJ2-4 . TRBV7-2 CASSLVAGAGNIQYF TGTGCCAGCAGCTTAGTAGCTGGGGCGGGAAACATTCAGTACTTC
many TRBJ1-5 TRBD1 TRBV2 CASIATGGGQPQHF TGTGCCAGCATCGCCACAGGGGGCGGCCAGCCCCAGCATTTT
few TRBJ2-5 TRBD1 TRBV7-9 CASSPGDRGREETQYF TGTGCCAGCAGCCCGGGGGACAGGGGGCGAGAAGAGACCCAGTACTTC
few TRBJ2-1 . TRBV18 CASSPPGSHEQFF TGTGCCAGCTCACCCCCGGGCAGCCATGAGCAGTTCTTC
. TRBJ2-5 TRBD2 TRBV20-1 CSAKASGRETQYF TGCAGTGCTAAAGCTAGCGGGAGAGAGACCCAGTACTTC
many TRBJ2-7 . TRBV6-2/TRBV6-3 CASSSTSRTSYEQYF TGTGCCAGCAGTTCAACTTCCCGAACTTCCTACGAGCAGTACTTC
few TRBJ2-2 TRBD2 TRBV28 CASSLGLAGLANTGELFF TGTGCCAGCAGTTTAGGGCTAGCGGGGCTCGCGAACACCGGGGAGCTGTTTTTT
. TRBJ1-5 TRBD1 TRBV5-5 CASSYGQGRISANQPQHF TGTGCCAGCAGTTACGGACAGGGTAGAATATCAGCAAATCAGCCCCAGCATTTT
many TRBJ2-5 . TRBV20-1 CSAEGAGLFDQETQYF TGCAGTGCCGAGGGCGCGGGACTGTTTGACCAAGAGACCCAGTACTTC
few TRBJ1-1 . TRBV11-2 CASSPRSGRNTEAFF TGTGCCAGCAGCCCCCGTTCTGGACGGAACACTGAAGCTTTCTTT
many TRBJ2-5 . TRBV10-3 CAISDGVLETQYF TGTGCCATCAGTGATGGGGTTTTGGAGACCCAGTACTTC
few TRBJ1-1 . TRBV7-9 CASSLGVRGVPEAFF TGTGCCAGCAGCTTAGGGGTCAGGGGAGTACCTGAAGCTTTCTTT
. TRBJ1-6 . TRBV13 CASSFQRNSPLHF TGTGCCAGCAGCTTTCAAAGGAATTCACCCCTCCACTTT
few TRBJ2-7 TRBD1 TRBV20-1 CSAREVGGELF TGCAGTGCTAGAGAGGTAGGGGGCGAGTTGTTC
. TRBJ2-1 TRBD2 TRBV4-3 CASSPEVAGGYHEQFF TGCGCCAGCAGCCCCGAGGTAGCGGGAGGGTACCATGAGCAGTTCTTC
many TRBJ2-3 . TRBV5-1 CASSPSGTDTQYF TGCGCCAGCAGCCCCTCGGGCACAGATACGCAGTATTTT
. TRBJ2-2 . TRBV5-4 CASSLAKQNTGELFF TGTGCCAGCAGCTTAGCTAAGCAGAACACCGGGGAGCTGTTTTTT
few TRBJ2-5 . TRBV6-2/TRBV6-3 CASSQGNEQETQYF TGTGCCAGCAGCCAAGGGAACGAGCAAGAGACCCAGTACTTC
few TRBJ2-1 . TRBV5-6 CASSKIPGDEQFF TGTGCCAGCAGCAAAATACCCGGGGATGAGCAGTTCTTC
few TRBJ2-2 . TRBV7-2 CASSLTGELFF TGTGCCAGCAGCTTAACCGGGGAGCTGTTTTTT
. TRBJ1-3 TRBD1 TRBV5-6 CASSFGTGSGNTIYF TGTGCCAGCAGCTTCGGGACAGGGTCTGGAAACACCATATATTTT
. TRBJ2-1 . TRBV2 CASSTGRSYNEQFF TGTGCCAGCAGTACGGGACGGAGCTACAATGAGCAGTTCTTC
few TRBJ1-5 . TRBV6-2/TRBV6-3 CASNFGGASNQPQHF TGTGCCAGCAACTTTGGGGGGGCCAGCAATCAGCCCCAGCATTTT
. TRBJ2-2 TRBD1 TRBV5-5 CASSIRTGGKRDTGELFF TGTGCCAGCAGCATCCGGACAGGGGGCAAGAGAGACACCGGGGAGCTGTTTTTT
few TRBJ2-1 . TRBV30 CAWSATRGWFF TGTGCCTGGAGTGCGACCCGTGGGTGGTTCTTC
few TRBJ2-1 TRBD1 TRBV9 CASSAQGYGSYEQFF TGTGCCAGCAGCGCACAGGGGTATGGATCATATGAGCAGTTCTTC
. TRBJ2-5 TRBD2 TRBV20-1 CSARDQLAGGQTQYF TGCAGTGCTAGAGATCAGCTAGCGGGAGGGCAGACCCAGTACTTC
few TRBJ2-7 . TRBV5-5 CASSPNAGAGYEQYF TGTGCCAGCAGCCCGAATGCAGGGGCCGGCTACGAGCAGTACTTC
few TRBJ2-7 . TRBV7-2 CASSFSVHEQYF TGTGCCAGCAGCTTTTCTGTCCACGAGCAGTACTTC
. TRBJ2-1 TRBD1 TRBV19 CASSIAGTGSGNEQFF TGTGCCAGTAGCATCGCCGGGACAGGGTCTGGCAATGAGCAGTTCTTC
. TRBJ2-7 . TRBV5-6 CARSPGTTYEQYF TGTGCCAGGAGCCCCGGGACAACCTACGAGCAGTACTTC
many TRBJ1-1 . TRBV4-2 CASSLREGNTEAFF TGTGCCAGCAGCCTTCGGGAGGGTAACACTGAAGCTTTCTTT
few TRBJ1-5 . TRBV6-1 CASSDHKKGFGNQPQHF TGTGCCAGCAGCGACCATAAAAAGGGTTTTGGCAATCAGCCCCAGCATTTT
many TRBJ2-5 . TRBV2 CASSRVGSRETQYF TGTGCCAGCAGCAGGGTGGGATCTCGGGAGACCCAGTACTTC
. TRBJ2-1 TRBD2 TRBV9 CASSAQPSSGREQFF TGTGCCAGCAGCGCCCAGCCGTCTAGCGGGCGGGAGCAGTTCTTC
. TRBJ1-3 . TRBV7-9 CASSNSLYSGNTIYF TGTGCCAGCAGCAACAGCCTATACTCTGGAAACACCATATATTTT
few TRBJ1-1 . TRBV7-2 CASSLWGLNTEAFF TGTGCCAGCAGCTTGTGGGGGTTGAACACTGAAGCTTTCTTT
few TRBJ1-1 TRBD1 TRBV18 CASSPLTGRAGAPGQDYTEAFF TGTGCCAGCTCACCCCTAACTGGGCGGGCCGGCGCACCGGGACAGGACTACACTGAAGCTTTCTTT
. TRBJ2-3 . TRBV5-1 CASSLELGATDTQYF TGCGCCAGCAGCTTGGAGCTGGGGGCCACAGATACGCAGTATTTT
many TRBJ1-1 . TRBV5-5 CASSLGRGGLNTEAFF TGTGCCAGCAGCTTGGGAAGGGGGGGGCTGAACACTGAAGCTTTCTTT